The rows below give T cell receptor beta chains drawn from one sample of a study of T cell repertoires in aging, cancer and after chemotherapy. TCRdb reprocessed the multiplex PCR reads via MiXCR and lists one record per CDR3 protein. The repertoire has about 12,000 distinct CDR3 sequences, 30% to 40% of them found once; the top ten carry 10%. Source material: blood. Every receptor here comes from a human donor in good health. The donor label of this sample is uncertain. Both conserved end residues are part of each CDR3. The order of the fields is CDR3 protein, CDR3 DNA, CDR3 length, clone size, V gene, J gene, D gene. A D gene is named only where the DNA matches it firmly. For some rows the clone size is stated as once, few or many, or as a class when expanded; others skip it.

CASSIEAAGNTGELFF	TGTGCCAGTAGTATAGAGGCCGCTGGCAACACCGGGGAGCTGTTTTTT	16	few	TRBV19	TRBJ2-2	NA
CASSLGGTGPTEKLFF	TGCGCCAGCAGCTTGGGGGGGACAGGTCCTACCGAAAAACTGTTTTTT	16	NA	TRBV5-1	TRBJ1-4	TRBD1
CASSESTGRELFF	TGCGCCAGCAGTGAGTCTACAGGGAGGGAGCTGTTTTTT	13	NA	TRBV10-1	TRBJ2-2	NA
CASSIDRREPQHF	TGTGCCAGTAGTATAGATAGGAGGGAGCCCCAGCATTTT	13	few	TRBV19	TRBJ1-5	NA
CASSLARGEQYF	TGTGCCAGCAGTTTAGCCAGGGGCGAGCAGTACTTC	12	NA	TRBV7-2	TRBJ2-7	NA
CASTPDRIYGYTF	TGTGCCAGTACCCCGGACAGGATCTATGGCTACACCTTC	13	medium-sized	TRBV19	TRBJ1-2	TRBD1
CASSYPQEGSNQPQHF	TGTGCCAGCAGTTACCCACAGGAGGGTAGCAATCAGCCCCAGCATTTT	16	few	TRBV6-6	TRBJ1-5	NA
CASSLGSTEAFF	TGTGCCAGCAGTTTGGGGAGCACTGAAGCTTTCTTT	12	few	TRBV12-3/TRBV12-4	TRBJ1-1	NA
CSVEGVAGGYEQYF	TGCAGCGTTGAAGGGGTAGCGGGGGGGTACGAGCAGTACTTC	14	medium-sized	TRBV29-1	TRBJ2-7	TRBD2
CSASVIGAGDHHSNQPQHF	TGCAGTGCTAGTGTTATCGGCGCAGGGGACCACCATAGCAATCAGCCCCAGCATTTT	19	once	TRBV20-1	TRBJ1-5	NA
CASSLGHTGELFF	TGTGCCAGCAGTCTAGGACACACCGGGGAGCTGTTTTTT	13	medium-sized	TRBV12-3/TRBV12-4	TRBJ2-2	NA
CASSQNRGEQYF	TGTGCCAGCAGCCAGAACAGGGGCGAGCAGTACTTC	12	once	TRBV11-2	TRBJ2-7	TRBD1
CASSDSTSGGANEQFF	TGTGCCAGCAGTGACTCGACTAGCGGGGGGGCCAATGAGCAGTTCTTC	16	NA	TRBV6-4	TRBJ2-1	TRBD2
CASSPPETGQGPRELFF	TGTGCCAGCAGCCCCCCCGAAACGGGACAGGGCCCCCGGGAGCTGTTTTTT	17	medium-sized	TRBV13	TRBJ2-2	TRBD1
CASAVGSYNEQFF	TGTGCCAGTGCGGTAGGCTCCTACAATGAGCAGTTCTTC	13	NA	TRBV5-5	TRBJ2-1	NA